The 23 T cell receptor beta chains listed next were all sequenced from one sample in a study of Graves' ophthalmopathy and Graves' hyperthyroidism. RNA transcripts were the template, and TCR beta CDR3 regions were amplified from them. Second-round multiplex PCR came after first-round RT-PCR with HTBI primers. One entry per CDR3 protein, called by TCRdb with MiXCR from the multiplex PCR reads. The repertoire holds roughly 350,000 distinct CDR3 sequences, roughly 15% seen once, with 2.4% in the top ten. Material: peripheral blood. The receptors originated from an adult woman with stable Graves' hyperthyroidism.

This clonotype was counted a few times. This may be a read error: a much more frequent sequence differs by one nucleotide. The V call is TRBV7-8, the J call TRBJ2-2; D could derive from TRBD1 or TRBD2 (5 bases each). The CDR3 is made up of 15 amino acids. Germline CDR1 is SGHVS and CDR2 is FQNEAQ. The CDR3 protein is CASSWGRVGTGELCF. DNA of the CDR3: TGTGCCAGCAGTTGGGGACGGGTGGGCACCGGGGAGCTGTGTTTT.

This clonotype showed up just a few times. The rearrangement joins TRBV4-1 to TRBJ1-2; D remains unclear. CDR3 length: 15 residues. V was pared by 0 bases and J by 1 base, with 9 bases between. Per germline, CDR1 MGHRA and CDR2 YSYEKL. The CDR3, as DNA: TGCGCCAGCAGCCAAGAAGGCATTCTTAACTATGGCTACACCTTC. It codes for CASSQEGILNYGYTF.

This clonotype was found many times. This rearrangement joins TRBV7-2 to TRBJ2-7; D is perhaps TRBD2 (6 bases). The CDR3 is made up of 15 amino acids. Per the germline V gene, CDR1 is SGHTA and CDR2 is FQGNSA. Trimming stripped 5 bases from V and 5 bases from J, with 19 bases between. CDR3 sequence reads: CASSRSWGQRDEQYF. Written as DNA, the CDR3 is TGTGCCAGCAGCCGTAGTTGGGGCCAGCGGGACGAGCAGTACTTC.

The table lists this clonotype with many counts. V gene TRBV20-1 combines with J gene TRBJ2-7, with a tentative D call TRBD2 (6 bases). This CDR3 is 14 amino acids long. The germline gives CDR1 DFQATT, CDR2 SNEGSKA (reference sequence). V was shortened by 5 bases and J by 7 bases, with 21 bases between the two germline ends. This chain's CDR3 is CSALRGGAPREQYF. DNA for the CDR3: TGCAGTGCTTTAAGGGGCGGGGCCCCTCGGGAGCAGTACTTC.

This clonotype was detected a few times. V is TRBV4-1 and J is TRBJ2-2, with 10 bases aligning to TRBD1. Germline trimming cut 5 bases from V and 5 bases from J; bases unmatched to any gene: 8. Germline CDR1 and CDR2: MGHRA and YSYEKL. This CDR3 contains 16 residues. CDR3 protein: CASSSRTGGRTGELFF. CDR3 in DNA: TGCGCCAGCAGCTCCCGGACAGGGGGGAGGACCGGGGAGCTGTTTTTT.

The chain is built from TRBV11-2 and TRBJ2-3; 9 bases are shared with TRBD2. The CDR3 spans 15 residues. Germline V CDR1 and CDR2: SGHAT, FQNNGV. With V trimmed by 5 bases and J by 2 bases, 5 bases remained unmatched. CDR3 DNA: TGTGCCAGCAGCACGACTAGCGGAATCACAGATACGCAGTATTTT. Translation gives CASSTTSGITDTQYF.

This clonotype was recorded many times. CDR3 sequence reads: CASSPDTPQETQYF. For the CDR3, the DNA is TGTGCCAGCAGCCCGGACACTCCCCAAGAGACCCAGTACTTC. The V gene is TRBV7-8, the J gene TRBJ2-5; the D gene is possibly TRBD1 (5 bases). Trimming pared 5 bases from V and 1 base from J, leaving 11 bases between. This CDR3 contains 14 residues. Germline assignment: CDR1 SGHVS and CDR2 FQNEAQ.

This clonotype showed up many times. The J gene is TRBJ2-7, the V gene TRBV27; 10 positions match TRBD2. After removal of 2 bases from V and 5 bases from J, the junction contained 6 bases not matched to a gene. From germline, CDR1 is MNHEY and CDR2 SMNVEV (reference sequence). The CDR3 length is 15 residues. The CDR3 DNA sequence: TGTGCCAGCAGTTTAAGGCTAGCGGGAGCCCACGAGCAGTACTTC. As protein: CASSLRLAGAHEQYF.

In its sample, this clonotype was seen a few times. This chain links TRBV11-2 with TRBJ2-2, with D perhaps matching TRBD2 (6 bases). Germline V gives CDR1 SGHAT, CDR2 FQNNGV. This CDR3 spans 17 amino acids. The V and J ends lost 3 bases and 6 bases respectively, with 20 bases between them. CDR3 protein: CASSFSEGRPNAGELFF. CDR3 bases: TGTGCCAGCAGCTTTTCGGAGGGACGCCCCAACGCCGGGGAGCTGTTTTTT.

This clonotype was picked up many times. The V and J genes are TRBV27 and TRBJ1-5; D might be TRBD1 (6 bases). This CDR3 spans 15 amino acids. Germline-derived CDR1 and CDR2 are MNHEY and SMNVEV (reference sequence). The germline V and J ends were trimmed by 5 bases and 5 bases, with 16 bases remaining between them. As DNA, the CDR3 is TGTGCCAGCAGTCCCCTGGACAGACCCTATCAGCCCCAGCATTTT. This sequence encodes CASSPLDRPYQPQHF.

This clonotype was counted many times. The V call is TRBV7-2, the J call TRBJ1-1, with 11 bases aligning to TRBD1. The CDR3 spans 14 residues. V dropped 5 bases and J dropped 5; count of bases not matched to a gene: 4. Germline V gene lookup returns CDR1 SGHTA and CDR2 FQGNSA. The DNA of the CDR3 is TGTGCCAGCAGCAGGACAGGGGGCCGGACTGAAGCTTTCTTT. This encodes CASSRTGGRTEAFF.

In this sample, this clonotype turned up many times. The V call is TRBV6-1, the J call TRBJ1-3, with 7 bases aligning to TRBD1. V lost 5 bases to trimming and J lost 0 bases; unmatched junction nucleotides: 4. This CDR3 has 15 amino acids. CDR1 and CDR2 from the germline V gene are MNHNS and SASEGT. CDR3 sequence reads: CASSRDSYSGNTIYF. The CDR3 DNA is TGTGCCAGCAGTAGGGACAGCTACTCTGGAAACACCATATATTTT.

This clonotype was counted ten times or more. The V gene is TRBV20-1, the J gene TRBJ2-2, with 14 bases fitting TRBD2. V trimming: 2 bases; J trimming: 5 bases; junction bases outside the gene matches: 10. The CDR3 sequence is 18 residues long. Germline V gives CDR1 DFQATT, CDR2 SNEGSKA (reference sequence). The CDR3 loop is CSARPPGLAGVRTGELFF. The DNA for the CDR3 is TGCAGTGCTAGACCCCCGGGACTAGCGGGAGTACGTACCGGGGAGCTGTTTTTT.

This clonotype was counted a few times. The chain employs TRBV5-1 and TRBJ2-4, with unresolved D. CDR3 length: 14 residues. Trimming left V 0 bases short and J 8 bases short, with 12 bases between. Germline V gives CDR1 SGHRS, CDR2 YFSETQ. The DNA for the CDR3 is TGCGCCAGCAGCTTGGAGGCCAGATCGGACATTCAGTACTTC. Translation: CASSLEARSDIQYF.

This clonotype appeared many times. This sequence joins TRBV7-9 and TRBJ2-7, with 7 bases fitting TRBD1. Germline V lookup: CDR1 SEHNR, CDR2 FQNEAQ (reference sequence). CDR3 length: 13 amino acids. Germline trimming cut 3 bases from V and 5 bases from J; bases unmatched to any gene: 4. CDR3: CASSFQGVHEQYF. The CDR3 region has the DNA TGTGCCAGCAGCTTCCAGGGGGTCCACGAGCAGTACTTC.

This clonotype has a count of ten or more. One end of the junction is discordant with germline, which a read error may explain. The chain combines TRBV20-1 with TRBJ2-4, with no clear D. CDR1 DFQATT and CDR2 SNEGSKA come from the germline V gene (reference sequence). This CDR3 spans 12 amino acids. The CDR3 bases are TGCAGTGCTAGAGATCCGGTGAACATTAAGTACTTC. This sequence encodes CSARDPVNIKYF.

The chain links TRBV19 to TRBJ2-5; D ambiguous. CDR1 and CDR2 (germline): LNHDA, SQIVND (reference sequence). V shed 5 bases and J shed 2 bases, with 21 bases lying between them. CDR3 length: 17 residues. The CDR3 nucleotides are TGTGCCAGTAGTGAAGGTTTGGTTAATGACTTTCAAGAGACCCAGTACTTC. Translation gives CASSEGLVNDFQETQYF. The whole variable domain, remainder taken from reference TRBV19 and TRBJ2-5, is DGGITQSPKYLFRKEGQNVTLSCEQNLNHDAMYWYRQDPGQGLRLIYYSQIVNDFQKGDIAEGYSVSREKKESFPLTVTSAQKNPTAFYLCASSEGLVNDFQETQYFGPGTRLLVL.

The V and J genes are TRBV27 and TRBJ2-7, with TRBD2 identical over 9 bases. The junction had 2 bases not matched to a gene; V was cut back by 5 bases and J by 3 bases. The length of the CDR3 is 13 residues. The germline V gene has CDR1 MNHEY and CDR2 SMNVEV (reference sequence). Here the CDR3 DNA reads TGTGCCAGCAGTACTAGCGGGCTCTACGAGCAGTACTTC. Its translation: CASSTSGLYEQYF.

This clonotype appeared many times. The chain recombines TRBV6-2 or TRBV6-3 with TRBJ2-7, with 7 positions matching TRBD1. The V segment lost 6 bases and the J segment 2 bases; nucleotides outside the gene matches: 7. The germline gives CDR1 MNHEY, CDR2 SVGEGT. There are 14 residues in the CDR3. The CDR3 DNA follows: TGTGCCAGCAGCCGTGGGACAGCGACCTACGAGCAGTACTTC. Protein sequence: CASSRGTATYEQYF.

This clonotype was seen ten or more times. The genes are TRBV27 and TRBJ1-2; possibly TRBD1 for D (5 bases). The CDR3 runs to 14 residues. CDR1 is MNHEY and CDR2 is SMNVEV in the germline V gene (reference sequence). The germline V and J ends were trimmed by 0 bases and 2 bases, with 7 bases remaining between them. For the CDR3, the DNA is TGTGCCAGCAGTTTATCCGGGGGAAACTATGGCTACACCTTC. Amino acid sequence: CASSLSGGNYGYTF.

This clonotype has at least ten counts. The chain joins TRBV25-1 to TRBJ2-4; D possibly corresponds to TRBD2 (7 bases). CDR3 length: 16 amino acids. Deletions cut 4 bases from V and 3 bases from J, with 16 bases between. Germline V gene sequence: CDR1 MGHDK, CDR2 SYGVNS. In DNA, the CDR3 is TGTGCCAGCAGTGCCCTACAGGGAGGGGACAAAAACATTCAGTACTTC. Protein sequence: CASSALQGGDKNIQYF.

This clonotype was counted ten times or more. This CDR3 is CASIFDTGELFF. Here the CDR3 DNA reads TGTGCCAGCATATTTGACACCGGGGAGCTGTTTTTT. The gene calls are TRBV12-3 or TRBV12-4 and TRBJ2-2; D not resolved. Trimming cost V 7 bases and J 3 bases, with 6 bases left between them. This CDR3 comprises 12 residues.

This clonotype was seen ten or more times. The chain carries TRBV6-2 or TRBV6-3 and TRBJ2-5; 7 nucleotides agree with TRBD2. This CDR3 has 15 residues. Trimming at V came to 4 bases and at J to 0 bases, leaving 5 bases not matched to a gene. The germline gives CDR1 MNHEY, CDR2 SVGEGT. The CDR3 here is CASSSQLAHQETQYF. The CDR3, as DNA: TGTGCCAGCAGTTCCCAACTAGCGCACCAAGAGACCCAGTACTTC.